This T cell receptor beta chain was found in a study of blood T cell repertoires in COVID-19. Study-wide context: Collection of acute and convalescent COVID-19 samples took place in the United States, Italy and Spain.

Per the germline V gene, CDR1 is SGDLS and CDR2 is YYNGEE. With 0 bases clipped from V and 7 bases from J, the junction kept 1 base outside the gene matches. The CDR3 length is 13 residues. Only in-frame clones appear in the TCRdb table, and some are missing; sequencing was by immunoSEQ multiplex PCR. Found here are roughly 150,000 clones, approximately 81% of them singletons; the top ten hold about 5.6%. Only one count was recorded for this clone. This sequence was found in a woman aged 45-60 years with COVID-19, enrolled during active disease. Material for sequencing was peripheral blood. The rearrangement joins TRBV9 to TRBJ1-3, with TRBD1 matching 7 bases. Here the CDR3 DNA reads TGTGCCAGCAGCGTAGGACAGGGCAACACCATATATTTT. Its protein is CASSVGQGNTIYF.